These 21 T cell receptor beta chains share one sample of origin, sequenced in a study of shared clonotypes between healthy human individuals. Only in-frame clones appear in the TCRdb table, and some are missing; sequencing was by immunoSEQ multiplex PCR. The sample holds about 680,000 clones, under 80% seen once. Material for sequencing was memory CD4+ T cells sorted from blood. The subset was: CD45RA-negative fraction. The receptor set was obtained from a woman under 40 in good health.

This clone was counted a few times. The genes are TRBV11-3 and TRBJ2-1; possible D gene TRBD2, 5 bases. Germline CDR1 and CDR2: SGHNT and YENEEA. The length of the CDR3 is 12 residues. Trimming shortened V by 1 base and J by 12 bases, and 10 bases separated the two germline ends. The CDR3 region has the DNA TGTGCCAGCAGCTTAGGTTACGGGGTGCAGTTCTTC. Its translation is CASSLGYGVQFF.

The rearrangement links TRBV10-1 to TRBJ2-3, with 7 bases lining up with TRBD2. CDR3 length: 14 amino acids. V lost 4 bases to trimming and J lost 2 bases; unmatched junction nucleotides: 3. The germline V gene has CDR1 WNHNN and CDR2 SYGVQD (reference sequence). Written as DNA, the CDR3 is TGCGCCAGCAGTGTTGCGGGAGCCACAGATACGCAGTATTTT. This codes for CASSVAGATDTQYF.

This chain uses TRBV30 with TRBJ2-7; 13 bases map to TRBD2. The CDR3 runs 17 residues. Germline CDR1 reads GTSNPN; CDR2 reads SVGIG (reference sequence). The ends lost 0 bases at V and 3 bases at J; junction bases unmatched: 8. CDR3 in DNA: TGTGCCTGGAGTGTCAGGACTAGCGGGAGAAGTTTCTACGAGCAGTACTTC. Protein product: CAWSVRTSGRSFYEQYF.

The chain joins TRBV9 to TRBJ1-2; tentative D call: TRBD1 (6 bases). The CDR3 sequence is 17 residues long. The V gene lost 2 bases and the J gene lost 10 bases, with 27 bases spanning the gap. CDR1 and CDR2 (germline): SGDLS, YYNGEE. The CDR3 here is CASSVSAGTGGRHAYTF. The CDR3 DNA reads TGTGCCAGCAGCGTCTCAGCCGGGACCGGGGGGCGTCATGCCTACACCTTC.

Details on this clone: Other DNA sequences within the sample encode an identical CDR3. The chain recombines TRBV19 with TRBJ2-2, with D perhaps matching TRBD2 (5 bases). This CDR3 is 15 amino acids long. The germline V and J ends were trimmed by 1 base and 2 bases, with 8 bases remaining between them. Germline lookup yields CDR1 LNHDA and CDR2 SQIVND (reference sequence). CDR3 amino acids: CASSIGTVNTGELFF. The CDR3 coding sequence is TGTGCCAGTAGTATAGGGACTGTCAACACCGGGGAGCTGTTTTTT.

This chain uses TRBV18 with TRBJ1-4; TRBD1 is a possible D gene (5 bases). The germline V and J ends were trimmed by 4 bases and 5 bases, with 14 bases remaining between them. CDR3 length: 15 residues. The germline V gene encodes CDR1 KGHSH and CDR2 LQKENI. The CDR3 coding sequence is TGTGCCAGCTCACGGGGCCCCAATGCCAATGAAAAACTGTTTTTT. Amino acid sequence: CASSRGPNANEKLFF.

To note about this clone: The sample has other DNA sequences that encode this CDR3 too. CDR3 in DNA: TGTGCCAGCAGTGGAACCGGGACTAGCGTCTCCTACGAGCAGTACTTC. It translates to CASSGTGTSVSYEQYF. This chain connects TRBV2 to TRBJ2-7, with TRBD2 matching over 10 bases. V trimming: 4 bases; J trimming: 0 bases; junction bases outside the gene matches: 6. The germline V gene encodes CDR1 SNHLY and CDR2 FYNNEI. The CDR3 spans 16 residues.

This clone was seen a few times. The chain joins TRBV7-8 to TRBJ1-1, with no clear D. Germline CDR1 reads SGHVS; CDR2 reads FQNEAQ. Between the trimmed V and J ends, which lost 7 bases and 10 bases, there was a span of 16 bases. The CDR3 has 12 amino acids. The CDR3 sequence is CASTPTEVGAFF. CDR3 DNA: TGTGCCAGCACGCCAACGGAGGTTGGAGCTTTCTTT.

V usage is TRBV4-1 and J usage is TRBJ2-7; 11 bases are a match to TRBD2. The germline gives CDR1 MGHRA, CDR2 YSYEKL. The junction had 8 bases not matched to a gene; V was cut back by 1 base and J by 3 bases. The CDR3 has 17 amino acids. CDR3 protein: CASSQALAGGGFYEQYF. The CDR3, as DNA: TGCGCCAGCAGCCAAGCCCTAGCGGGAGGAGGGTTCTACGAGCAGTACTTC.

The chain is built from TRBV19 and TRBJ1-5; 9 positions agree with TRBD1. J gave up 5 bases and V 5 bases, and 13 bases lay outside the gene matches. The CDR3 is 17 residues long. Germline loops: CDR1 LNHDA, CDR2 SQIVND (reference sequence). CDR3 loop: CASSLWTGEGQHQPQHF. The CDR3 region has the DNA TGTGCCAGTAGTCTCTGGACAGGGGAGGGTCAACATCAGCCCCAGCATTTT.

The chain joins TRBV28 to TRBJ1-1, with a weak D call TRBD1 (6 bases). Per the germline V gene, CDR1 is MDHEN and CDR2 is SYDVKM. Trimming pared 6 bases from V and 9 bases from J, leaving 17 bases between. The CDR3 consists of 13 residues. This CDR3 is CASSSMFRGQAFF. CDR3 in DNA: TGTGCCAGCAGCTCAATGTTCAGGGGCCAAGCTTTCTTT.

There are a few counts of this clone. This sample also contains other DNA sequences that code for the same CDR3. CDR3 protein: CASSLASLGYNEQFF. The CDR3 coding sequence is TGCGCCAGCAGCCTGGCAAGTTTGGGCTACAATGAGCAGTTCTTC. The chain combines TRBV5-1 with TRBJ2-1; unclear D gene. The germline CDR1 and CDR2 sequences are SGHRS and YFSETQ. V shed 4 bases and J shed 3 bases, with 14 bases lying between them. CDR3 length equals 15 residues.

This rearrangement joins TRBV2 to TRBJ2-1; D is uncertain. Germline V gives CDR1 SNHLY, CDR2 FYNNEI. The CDR3 is 15 amino acids. V was cut by 8 bases and J by 4 bases, with 18 bases left in between. This chain's CDR3 is CASLDPPSVYNEQFF. CDR3 in DNA: TGTGCCAGCTTGGATCCGCCGAGTGTTTACAATGAGCAGTTCTTC.

The rearrangement joins TRBV5-3 to TRBJ1-4; no firm D call. TRBV5-3 belongs to the ORF category, with a function that is uncertain. V shed 0 bases and J shed 0 bases, with 12 bases lying between them. CDR3 size: 17 residues. CDR3 loop: CARSLVGLGTTNEKLFF. The CDR3 nucleotides are TGTGCCAGAAGCTTGGTTGGCCTGGGGACAACTAATGAAAAACTGTTTTTT.

J is TRBJ2-4 and V is TRBV10-2, with 9 bases fitting TRBD1. Germline trimming cut 6 bases from V and 3 bases from J; bases unmatched to any gene: 6. CDR1 is WSHSY and CDR2 is SAAADI in the germline V gene. This CDR3 is built from 15 residues. The CDR3 DNA reads as TGCGCCAGCAGGAAGACAGGGGGAGGCAAAAACATTCAGTACTTC. It is translated as CASRKTGGGKNIQYF.

The chain carries TRBV28 and TRBJ2-7; 10 nucleotides match TRBD2. The CDR3 is 15 residues long. In germline, CDR1 is MDHEN, CDR2 SYDVKM. Unmatched junction bases numbered 5, after V lost 4 bases and J lost 2 bases. The CDR3 DNA reads TGTGCCAGCAGTTACGGACTAGCGGAAACCTACGAGCAGTACTTC. Amino acid sequence: CASSYGLAETYEQYF. Full variable domain (remainder filled in from reference TRBV28 and TRBJ2-7): DVKVTQSSRYLVKRTGEKVFLECVQDMDHENMFWYRQDPGLGLRLIYFSYDVKMKEKGDIPEGYSVSREKKERFSLILESASTNQTSMYLCASSYGLAETYEQYFGPGTRLTVT.

This chain links TRBV10-3 with TRBJ1-2; D is possibly TRBD1 (5 bases). The CDR3 is 14 residues long. V was trimmed by 4 bases and J by 5 bases, leaving 14 bases between them. The V gene's germline CDR1 is ENHRY and CDR2 SYGVKD. The DNA of the CDR3 is TGTGCCATCAGTGGTGGCAGGGTAACGTATGGCTACACCTTC. Its translation is CAISGGRVTYGYTF.

The V call is TRBV30, the J call TRBJ2-7; 12 bases are shared with TRBD2. V was clipped by 7 bases and J by 3 bases; unmatched bases: 13. Germline V gene lookup returns CDR1 GTSNPN and CDR2 SVGIG (reference sequence). This CDR3 is built from 16 residues. CDR3 amino acids: CAFTSGLAGAGYEQYF. The CDR3 DNA reads as TGTGCCTTCACCTCGGGACTAGCGGGTGCGGGCTACGAGCAGTACTTC.

This clone came up once. The chain has TRBV5-5 and TRBJ2-3; the match to TRBD2 covers 12 bases. Per the germline V gene, CDR1 is SGHKS and CDR2 is YYEKEE (reference sequence). V lost 4 bases, J lost 5 bases, and 2 bases stayed unmatched. The CDR3 has 14 amino acids. CDR3 region: CASSVLAGGDTQYF. DNA of the CDR3: TGTGCCAGCAGCGTACTAGCGGGGGGAGATACGCAGTATTTT.

The chain combines TRBV7-5 with TRBJ2-3; the table assigns TRBD2, which was not confirmed against the DNA. TRBV7-5 is listed as a pseudogene. This CDR3 region has 13 residues. CDR3 sequence reads: CVRSLFSRDTQYF. The CDR3 DNA reads as TGTGTCAGAAGCTTATTTAGCCGAGATACGCAGTATTTT.

In its sample, this clone was seen a few times. The chain combines TRBV6-1 with TRBJ2-2; 9 bases align to TRBD2. Looked up from germline, CDR1 is MNHNS and CDR2 is SASEGT. This CDR3 is built from 15 residues. V was clipped by 4 bases and J by 5 bases; unmatched bases: 5. The CDR3 DNA reads as TGTGCCAGCAGTGTCATAGCGGGAGCTACCGGGGAGCTGTTTTTT. Protein sequence: CASSVIAGATGELFF.